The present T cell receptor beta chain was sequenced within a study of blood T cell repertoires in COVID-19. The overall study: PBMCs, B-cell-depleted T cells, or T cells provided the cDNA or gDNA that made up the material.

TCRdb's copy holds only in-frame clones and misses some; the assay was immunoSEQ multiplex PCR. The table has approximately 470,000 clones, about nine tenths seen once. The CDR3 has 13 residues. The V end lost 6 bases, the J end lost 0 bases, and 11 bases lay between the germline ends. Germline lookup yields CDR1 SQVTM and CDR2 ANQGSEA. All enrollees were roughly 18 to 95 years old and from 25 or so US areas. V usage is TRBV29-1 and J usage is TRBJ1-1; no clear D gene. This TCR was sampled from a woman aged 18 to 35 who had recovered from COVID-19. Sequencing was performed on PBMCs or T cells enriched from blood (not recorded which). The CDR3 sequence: CSVAPIMNTEAFF. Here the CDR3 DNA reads TGCAGCGTGGCACCGATAATGAACACTGAAGCTTTCTTT.